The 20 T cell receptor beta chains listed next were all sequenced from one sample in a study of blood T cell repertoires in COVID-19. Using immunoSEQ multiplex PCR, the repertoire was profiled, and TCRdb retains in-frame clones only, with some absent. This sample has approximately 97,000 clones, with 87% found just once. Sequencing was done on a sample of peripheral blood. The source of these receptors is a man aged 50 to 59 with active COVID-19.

The chain's CDR3 is CASSDRTGTRYGYTF. The CDR3 DNA follows: TGTGCCAGCAGCGATCGGACAGGGACGCGCTATGGCTACACCTTC. The chain has TRBV21-1 and TRBJ1-2; no DNA check was done on the table's D call, TRBD1. TRBV21-1 is a pseudogene locus. CDR3 size: 15 residues.

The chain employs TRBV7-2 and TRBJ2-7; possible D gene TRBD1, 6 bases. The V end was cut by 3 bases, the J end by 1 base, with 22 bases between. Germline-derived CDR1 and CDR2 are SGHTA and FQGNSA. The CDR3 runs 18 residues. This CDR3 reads CASSLPIFRTDDSYEQYF. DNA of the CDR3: TGTGCCAGCAGCTTGCCCATTTTCCGGACAGATGATTCCTACGAGCAGTACTTC. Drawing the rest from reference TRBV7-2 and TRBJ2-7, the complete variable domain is GAGVSQSPSNKVTEKGKDVELRCDPISGHTALYWYRQSLGQGLEFLIYFQGNSAPDKSGLPSDRFSAERTGGSVSTLTIQRTQQEDSAVYLCASSLPIFRTDDSYEQYFGPGTRLTVT.

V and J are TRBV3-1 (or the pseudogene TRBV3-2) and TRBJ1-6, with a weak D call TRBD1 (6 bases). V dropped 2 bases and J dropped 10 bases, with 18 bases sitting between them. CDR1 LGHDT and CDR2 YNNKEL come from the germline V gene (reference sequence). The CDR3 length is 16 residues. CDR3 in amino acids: CASSQINPGGQSPLHF. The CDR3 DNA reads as TGTGCCAGCAGCCAAATAAACCCGGGGGGACAATCACCCCTCCACTTT.

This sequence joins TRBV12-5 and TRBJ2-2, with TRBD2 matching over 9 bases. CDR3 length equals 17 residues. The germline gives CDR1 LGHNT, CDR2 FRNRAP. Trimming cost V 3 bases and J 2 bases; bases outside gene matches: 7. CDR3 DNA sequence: TGTGCTAGTGGTTTCGGGACTAGCAGCCCCAACACCGGGGAGCTGTTTTTT. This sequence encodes CASGFGTSSPNTGELFF.

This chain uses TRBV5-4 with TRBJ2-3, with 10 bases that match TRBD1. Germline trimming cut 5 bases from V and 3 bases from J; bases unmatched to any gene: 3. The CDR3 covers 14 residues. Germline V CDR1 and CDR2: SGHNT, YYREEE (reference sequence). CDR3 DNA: TGTGCCAGCAGTCGGGACAGGGGAACAGATACGCAGTATTTT. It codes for CASSRDRGTDTQYF.

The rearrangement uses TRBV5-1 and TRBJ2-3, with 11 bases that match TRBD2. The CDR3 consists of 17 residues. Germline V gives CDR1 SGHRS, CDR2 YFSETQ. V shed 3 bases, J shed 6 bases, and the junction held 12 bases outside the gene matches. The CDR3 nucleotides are TGCGCCAGCAGCTCGGGAGTAGCGGGGGGGCCGTCGGATACGCAGTATTTT. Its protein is CASSSGVAGGPSDTQYF.

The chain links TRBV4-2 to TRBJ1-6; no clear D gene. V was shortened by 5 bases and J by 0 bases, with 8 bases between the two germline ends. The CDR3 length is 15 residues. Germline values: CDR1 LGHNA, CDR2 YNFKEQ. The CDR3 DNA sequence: TGTGCCAGCAGCGGATCTAGCTCCTATAATTCACCCCTCCACTTT. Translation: CASSGSSSYNSPLHF.

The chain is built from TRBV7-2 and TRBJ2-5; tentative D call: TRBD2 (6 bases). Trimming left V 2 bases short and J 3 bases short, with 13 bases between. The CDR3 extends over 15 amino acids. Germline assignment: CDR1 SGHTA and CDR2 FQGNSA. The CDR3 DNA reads TGTGCCAGCAGCTTAAATCTAGCGCAGAAAGAGACCCAGTACTTC. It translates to CASSLNLAQKETQYF.

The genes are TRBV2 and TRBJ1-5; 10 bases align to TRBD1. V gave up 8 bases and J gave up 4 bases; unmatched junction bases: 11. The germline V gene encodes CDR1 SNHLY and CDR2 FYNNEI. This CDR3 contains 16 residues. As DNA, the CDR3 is TGTGCCAGCGGGGGGAACCGGGACAGGGGAAATCAGCCCCAGCATTTT. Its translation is CASGGNRDRGNQPQHF.

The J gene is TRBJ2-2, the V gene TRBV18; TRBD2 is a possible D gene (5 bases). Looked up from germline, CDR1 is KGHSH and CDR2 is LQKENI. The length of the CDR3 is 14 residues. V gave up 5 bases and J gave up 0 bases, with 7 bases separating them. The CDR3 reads CASSSGANTGELFF. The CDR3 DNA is TGTGCCAGCTCATCCGGGGCGAACACCGGGGAGCTGTTTTTT.

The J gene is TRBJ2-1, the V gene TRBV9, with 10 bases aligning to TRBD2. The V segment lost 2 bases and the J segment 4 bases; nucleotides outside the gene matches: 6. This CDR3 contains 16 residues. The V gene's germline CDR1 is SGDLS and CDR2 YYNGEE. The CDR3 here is CASSVLLAGGYNEQFF. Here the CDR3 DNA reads TGTGCCAGCAGCGTTCTGTTAGCGGGGGGATACAATGAGCAGTTCTTC.

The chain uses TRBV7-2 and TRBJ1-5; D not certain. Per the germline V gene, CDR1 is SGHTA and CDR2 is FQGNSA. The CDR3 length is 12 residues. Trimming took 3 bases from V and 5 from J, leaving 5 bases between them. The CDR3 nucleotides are TGTGCCAGCAGCTTCGGTGATCAGCCCCAGCATTTT. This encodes CASSFGDQPQHF.

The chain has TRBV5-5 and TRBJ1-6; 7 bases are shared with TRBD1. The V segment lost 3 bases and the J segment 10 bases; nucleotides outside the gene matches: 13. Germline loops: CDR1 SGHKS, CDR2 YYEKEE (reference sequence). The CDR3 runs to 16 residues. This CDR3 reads CASSWASTGLKSPLHF. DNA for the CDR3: TGTGCCAGCAGCTGGGCTTCGACAGGGTTGAAATCACCCCTCCACTTT.

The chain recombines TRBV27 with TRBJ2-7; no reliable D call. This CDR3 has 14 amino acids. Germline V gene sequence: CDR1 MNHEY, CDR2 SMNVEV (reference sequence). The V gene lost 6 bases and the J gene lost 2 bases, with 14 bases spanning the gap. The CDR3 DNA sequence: TGTGCCAGCAGCCCTTCAGGCAGCACCTACGAGCAGTACTTC. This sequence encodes CASSPSGSTYEQYF.

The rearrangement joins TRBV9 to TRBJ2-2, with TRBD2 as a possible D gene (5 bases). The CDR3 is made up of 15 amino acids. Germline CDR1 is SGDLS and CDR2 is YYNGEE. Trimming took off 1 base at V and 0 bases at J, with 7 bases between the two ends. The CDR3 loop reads CASSVPGSNTGELFF. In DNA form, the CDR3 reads TGTGCCAGCAGCGTACCGGGGTCGAACACCGGGGAGCTGTTTTTT.

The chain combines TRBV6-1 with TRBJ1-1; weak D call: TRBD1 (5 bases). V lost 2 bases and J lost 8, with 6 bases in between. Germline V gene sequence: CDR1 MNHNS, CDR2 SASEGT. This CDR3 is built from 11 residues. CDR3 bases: TGTGCCAGCAGTGAAAGGGGCGAAGCTTTCTTT. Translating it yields CASSERGEAFF.

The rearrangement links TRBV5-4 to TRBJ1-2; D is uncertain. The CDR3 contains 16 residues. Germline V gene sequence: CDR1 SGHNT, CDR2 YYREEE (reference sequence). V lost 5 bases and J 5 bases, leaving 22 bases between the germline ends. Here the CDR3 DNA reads TGTGCCAGCAGTCGTGCTGGCAGGCGAGACGGTTATGGCTACACCTTC. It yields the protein CASSRAGRRDGYGYTF.

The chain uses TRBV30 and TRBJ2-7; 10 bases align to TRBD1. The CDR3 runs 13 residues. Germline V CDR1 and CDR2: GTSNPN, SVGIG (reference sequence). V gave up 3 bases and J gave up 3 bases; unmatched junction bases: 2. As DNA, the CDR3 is TGTGCCTGGAGAAGGACAGGGGGCTACGAGCAGTACTTC. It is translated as CAWRRTGGYEQYF.

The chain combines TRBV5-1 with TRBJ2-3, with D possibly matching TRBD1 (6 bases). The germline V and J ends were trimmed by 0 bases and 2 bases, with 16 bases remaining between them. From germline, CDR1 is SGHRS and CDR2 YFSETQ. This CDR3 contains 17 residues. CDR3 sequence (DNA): TGCGCCAGCAGCTTGGGACAGGTGGGGGCCTTCACAGATACGCAGTATTTT. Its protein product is CASSLGQVGAFTDTQYF.

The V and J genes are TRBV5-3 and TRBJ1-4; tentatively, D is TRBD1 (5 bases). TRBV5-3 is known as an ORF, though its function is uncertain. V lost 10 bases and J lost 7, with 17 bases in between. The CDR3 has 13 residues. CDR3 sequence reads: CAPQGSGGEKLFF. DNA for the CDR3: TGTGCCCCCCAGGGATCTGGCGGTGAAAAACTGTTTTTT.